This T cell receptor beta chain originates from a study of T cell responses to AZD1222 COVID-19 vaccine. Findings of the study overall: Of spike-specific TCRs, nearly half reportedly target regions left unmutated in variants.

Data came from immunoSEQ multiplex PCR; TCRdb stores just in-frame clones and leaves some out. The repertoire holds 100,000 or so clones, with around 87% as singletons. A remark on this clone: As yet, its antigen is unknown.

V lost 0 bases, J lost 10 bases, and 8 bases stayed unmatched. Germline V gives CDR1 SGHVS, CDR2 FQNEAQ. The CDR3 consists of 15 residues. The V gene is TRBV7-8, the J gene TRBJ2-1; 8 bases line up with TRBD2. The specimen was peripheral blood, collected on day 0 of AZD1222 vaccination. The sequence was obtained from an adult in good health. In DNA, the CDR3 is TGTGCCAGCAGCTTAGCCCCCCGGGGGGGCGAGGAGCAGTTCTTC. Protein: CASSLAPRGGEEQFF.